This T cell receptor (beta chain) stems from a study of T cell responses to AZD1222 COVID-19 vaccine. Germline V gene sequence: CDR1 SEHNR, CDR2 FQNEAQ (reference sequence). The CDR3 is made up of 14 amino acids. V dropped 5 bases and J dropped 4 bases, with 15 bases sitting between them. Investigators merged groups given second doses at roughly 4 or roughly 12 weeks. Notes on the study in general: Clonal diversity was possibly underestimated; the donors were predominantly white British and more often female. Recipients of AZD1222 seropositive at baseline numbered only 6 or 7. At 160-218 and 743-854, vaccine-associated CD4 TCRs were dominant, and they spanned spike.

As concerns this clone: What it binds is unknown.

Libraries were prepared by immunoSEQ multiplex PCR; TCRdb keeps only in-frame clonotypes and omits some of them. Here the sample spans tens of thousands of clones, roughly nine tenths being singletons. Sequencing was performed on peripheral blood, taken 28 days after the second AZD1222 dose. The gene calls are TRBV7-9 and TRBJ2-7; D gene uncertain. The source of this sequence is an adult who received the AZD1222 COVID-19 vaccine. In DNA, the CDR3 is TGTGCCAGCAGCCCGACCCTCTCCGGGTACGAGCAGTACTTC. Protein product: CASSPTLSGYEQYF.